Following are 18 T cell receptor beta chains from one sample sequenced in a study of blood T cell repertoires in COVID-19 (dated by TCRdb to the early 2020s). The protocol used for the library was the immunoSEQ multiplex PCR assay. TCRdb obtained this table from immuneACCESS and retained in-frame rearrangements with V and J assigned. These tables miss some clones; where compared with another copy, unresolved V genes account for less than half of the shortfall, and the remainder is unexplained. This sample has 150,000 to 200,000 clones in its table, and just under 90% of those were observed once. 3% to 4% of the sample goes to the ten largest clones. The sample was peripheral blood. The receptors originated from a man aged 18 to 30 with active or convalescent COVID-19.

Comment on this clone: A read error may produce the germline difference seen at one junction end. This chain links TRBV7-7 with TRBJ2-5, with 8 bases identical to TRBD1. The CDR3 length is 15 residues. CDR1 and CDR2 from the germline V gene are SSHAT and FNYEAQ (reference sequence). The CDR3 sequence is CASSSRQGSQETQYF. Here the CDR3 DNA reads TGTGCTAGCAGCTCCAGACAGGGGTCCCAAGAGACCCAGTACTTC.

The chain links TRBV6-5 to TRBJ2-5, with D possibly being TRBD2 (5 bases). Trimming removed 5 bases from V and 4 bases from J, with 14 bases in between. This CDR3 comprises 14 residues. From germline, CDR1 is MNHEY and CDR2 SVGAGI. CDR3 in DNA: TGTGCCAGCAGTACCTGGACTGACTTAGAGACCCAGTACTTC. Translation gives CASSTWTDLETQYF.

The gene calls are TRBV7-6 and TRBJ2-1; 9 bases align to TRBD2. The CDR3 contains 15 residues. With V trimmed by 6 bases and J by 6 bases, 9 bases remained unmatched. CDR1 is SGHVS and CDR2 is FNYEAQ in the germline V gene. CDR3 sequence (DNA): TGTGCCAGCAGTTTGGGACTAGCAGGCCTCAATGAGCAGTTCTTC. This encodes CASSLGLAGLNEQFF.

This sequence joins TRBV28 and TRBJ1-6; unclear D gene. CDR3 length: 14 residues. The germline V and J ends were trimmed by 7 bases and 9 bases, with 16 bases remaining between them. Germline lookup yields CDR1 MDHEN and CDR2 SYDVKM. The CDR3 DNA is TGTGCCAGCATTTCGCCTCCTCGCGGTTCACCCCTCCACTTT. This translates into CASISPPRGSPLHF.

The V call is TRBV19, the J call TRBJ2-3; 12 nucleotides align to TRBD1. With 1 base clipped from V and 1 base from J, the junction kept 6 bases outside the gene matches. Germline V gene lookup returns CDR1 LNHDA and CDR2 SQIVND (reference sequence). The CDR3 spans 18 residues. The CDR3 coding sequence is TGTGCCAGTAGTATAGCAGGGGGACAGGGGGCCGGCACAGATACGCAGTATTTT. It codes for CASSIAGGQGAGTDTQYF.

The chain couples TRBV19 to TRBJ1-2, with 9 bases fitting TRBD1. CDR3 length: 16 amino acids. The V and J ends lost 8 bases and 7 bases, in that order; junction bases with no gene match: 17. Per germline, CDR1 LNHDA and CDR2 SQIVND (reference sequence). CDR3 sequence reads: CASGALRDRVFGGYTF. For the CDR3, the DNA is TGTGCCAGTGGAGCTCTCCGGGACAGGGTGTTTGGTGGCTACACCTTC. The whole variable domain, remainder taken from reference TRBV19 and TRBJ1-2, is DGGITQSPKYLFRKEGQNVTLSCEQNLNHDAMYWYRQDPGQGLRLIYYSQIVNDFQKGDIAEGYSVSREKKESFPLTVTSAQKNPTAFYLCASGALRDRVFGGYTFGSGTRLTVV.

V is TRBV6-2 or TRBV6-3 and J is TRBJ2-2, with D maybe TRBD2 (6 bases). The V and J ends lost 5 bases and 6 bases respectively, with 16 bases between them. CDR3 length: 15 amino acids. Germline V gene sequence: CDR1 MNHEY, CDR2 SVGEGT. CDR3 coding DNA: TGTGCCAGCAGTGACGGGACTCTAATATCCGGGGAGCTGTTTTTT. Protein product: CASSDGTLISGELFF.

The V gene is TRBV5-1, the J gene TRBJ2-2, with unresolved D. The CDR3 is 12 amino acids. The germline CDR1 and CDR2 sequences are SGHRS and YFSETQ. V was pared by 6 bases and J by 3 bases, with 6 bases between. This CDR3 is CASKGDTGELFF. The DNA of the CDR3 is TGCGCCAGCAAAGGAGACACCGGGGAGCTGTTTTTT.

V usage is TRBV11-3 and J usage is TRBJ2-1; 9 positions match TRBD1. The CDR3 length is 16 residues. The V gene end was trimmed by 5 bases and the J gene end by 7 bases; junction bases not matched to a gene: 12. Germline V gene data show CDR1 as SGHNT and CDR2 as YENEEA. DNA of the CDR3: TGTGCCAGCAGCCCTTACCGGACAGGGGTGGTGAATGAGCAGTTCTTC. Its protein is CASSPYRTGVVNEQFF.

This chain joins TRBV13 and TRBJ1-3, with D possibly TRBD1 on 5 matching bases. V lost 0 bases, J lost 8 bases, and 11 bases lay in between. The CDR3 covers 14 residues. Looked up from germline, CDR1 is PRHDT and CDR2 is FYEKMQ (reference sequence). The DNA of the CDR3 is TGTGCCAGCAGCTTAGGTAGTCCGGGGGACACCATATATTTT. Protein: CASSLGSPGDTIYF.

The chain couples TRBV7-2 to TRBJ1-3; D is unclear. Germline CDR1 and CDR2: SGHTA and FQGNSA. The CDR3 loop spans 16 amino acids. V was cut by 3 bases and J by 0 bases, with 12 bases left in between. CDR3 sequence reads: CASSLKPGNSGNTIYF. CDR3 coding DNA: TGTGCCAGCAGCTTGAAGCCAGGAAACTCTGGAAACACCATATATTTT.

The V call is TRBV19, the J call TRBJ2-3; D may be TRBD2 (6 bases). Germline lookup yields CDR1 LNHDA and CDR2 SQIVND (reference sequence). Trimming removed 5 bases at V and 0 bases at J, with 9 bases between. CDR3 size: 14 residues. CDR3 protein: CASSSGDSTDTQYF. The CDR3 bases are TGTGCCAGTAGTTCGGGGGATAGCACAGATACGCAGTATTTT.

This chain connects TRBV6-5 to TRBJ2-7, with TRBD1 matching 7 bases. Unmatched junction bases numbered 2, after V lost 1 base and J lost 2 bases. CDR1 is MNHEY and CDR2 is SVGAGI in the germline V gene. There are 14 residues in the CDR3. CDR3 amino acids: CASSYYDRAYEQYF. The CDR3 DNA sequence: TGTGCCAGCAGTTACTATGACAGGGCCTACGAGCAGTACTTC.

The chain employs TRBV2 and TRBJ2-3; no clear D. Germline V gives CDR1 SNHLY, CDR2 FYNNEI. V was clipped by 4 bases and J by 2 bases, with 7 bases between them. The CDR3 runs to 13 residues. The CDR3 DNA sequence: TGTGCCAGCAGTGGTGAGTCCACAGATACGCAGTATTTT. Translated, it gives CASSGESTDTQYF.

V usage is TRBV3-1 (or the pseudogene TRBV3-2) and J usage is TRBJ2-3; 9 nucleotides line up with TRBD1. V lost 6 bases and J lost 3; bases outside the gene matches: 4. CDR1 is LGHDT and CDR2 is YNNKEL in the germline V gene (reference sequence). The CDR3 is made up of 14 amino acids. The CDR3 DNA sequence: TGTGCCAGCAGTGAACAGGGGGCGACAGATACGCAGTATTTT. It translates to CASSEQGATDTQYF.

V and J are TRBV11-2 and TRBJ1-2, with D tentatively TRBD1 (6 bases). Germline V gives CDR1 SGHAT, CDR2 FQNNGV. V lost 4 bases and J 4 bases, leaving 19 bases between the germline ends. This CDR3 contains 16 residues. The CDR3 spells CASSSIRGLYPYGYTF. The CDR3 DNA is TGTGCCAGCAGCTCAATCAGGGGCCTTTACCCCTATGGCTACACCTTC.

The CDR3 DNA is TGTGCCAGTTCCAGACAGGACTATGGCTACACCTTC. Translated: CASSRQDYGYTF. V is TRBV19 and J is TRBJ1-2, with D tentatively TRBD1 (6 bases). Germline V lookup: CDR1 LNHDA, CDR2 SQIVND (reference sequence). This CDR3 contains 12 residues. The ends were cut back, 8 bases at V and 3 bases at J, with 10 bases in the middle.

This clone has a single count. V gene TRBV28 combines with J gene TRBJ2-3, with 7 nucleotides matching TRBD1. The V gene's germline CDR1 is MDHEN and CDR2 SYDVKM. Trimming cost V 10 bases and J 3 bases; bases outside gene matches: 13. The CDR3 runs 15 residues. CDR3 loop: CATYRDRDGTDTQYF. The CDR3 nucleotides are TGTGCCACGTACCGGGACAGAGATGGAACAGATACGCAGTATTTT.